Detailed here is one T cell receptor (beta chain). The target antigen is unknown. These data are taken from a study of glioma-infiltrating T cells after dendritic cell vaccination. Study at large: Dendritic cells derived from monocytes and pulsed with autologous tumor lysate formed the vaccine. Study results and caveats: Estimated pretreatment TIL content predicted outcome after dendritic cell vaccination. The cohort had few patients with full blood and tumor sets.

The CDR3 loop spans 13 amino acids. V was clipped by 5 bases and J by 1 base, with 9 bases between them. CDR1 and CDR2 from the germline V gene are SGHRS and YFSETQ. Measured with immunoSEQ multiplex PCR; TCRdb has only the in-frame clones, and not every one. This table holds over 80,000 clones, 70% to 90% found once. Before vaccination, two weeks after the third vaccination, and at progression, PBMC were collected. The starting material was blood, obtained before dendritic cell vaccination. The TCR sequence derives from a human donor with glioblastoma. The chain employs TRBV5-1 and TRBJ1-2, with D possibly being TRBD1 (5 bases). CDR3 nucleotides: TGCGCCAGCAGACCCGACAGTAACTATGGCTACACCTTC. It specifies CASRPDSNYGYTF.